This T cell receptor beta chain was sequenced in a study of T-cell reconstitution after alpha-beta-depleted transplantation in children. Study-level findings and limits: By about two months after transplant, alpha-beta T cells reportedly arose from several hundred graft clones that had expanded. Surviving thymic progenitors and recipient T cells were the source of high TCRbeta diversity at day 60 in some patients. It was newly produced T cells that mostly accounted for T-cell counts and diversity one year after transplant.

There are 18 residues in the CDR3. V shed 0 bases and J 2 bases; nucleotides not matched to a gene: 11. In germline, CDR1 is LGHNA, CDR2 YSLEER. At least ten counts were recorded for this clonotype. Antigen unknown. The TCRbeta library was prepared with unique molecular identifiers. TCRdb re-analysed the PCR reads in MiXCR, keeping a single row per CDR3 protein. The repertoire consists of around 240,000 distinct CDR3 sequences, with roughly 7.7% occurring once and the leading ten covering less than 8%. Sequences were derived from PBMCs, mostly from graft donor cells, sampled 180 days after TCRalphabeta/CD19-depleted stem cell transplant. The receptor was isolated from a male patient aged 10-17 years who had a stem cell transplant for acute lymphoblastic leukemia, so the T cells may come from the graft donor. This chain joins TRBV4-3 and TRBJ2-5; 8 bases fit TRBD1. The CDR3 is CASSQEVQGAPGQETQYF. Here the CDR3 DNA reads TGCGCCAGCAGCCAAGAGGTCCAGGGGGCACCAGGTCAAGAGACCCAGTACTTC.